This is a list of T cell receptor beta chains from one sample in a study of blood T cell repertoires in COVID-19. The method was immunoSEQ multiplex PCR; TCRdb's version includes in-frame clones alone and lacks a portion of them. The data show about 360,000 clones, nearly 90% seen once. The specimen was PBMCs or T cells enriched from blood (not recorded which). All receptors derive from a woman between 35 and 50 years old with acute COVID-19. CDR3s include the opening cysteine and the closing phenylalanine or tryptophan. D genes are given only for firm matches. A clone size is listed for some rows: how often the clone was seen (once, few, many), or a class if it is expanded.

D gene | J gene | clone size | V gene | CDR3 protein | CDR3 DNA
. | TRBJ2-1 | few | TRBV4-1 | CASSLDSYEQFF | TGCGCCAGCAGCCTGGACAGTTATGAGCAGTTCTTC
. | TRBJ1-2 | . | TRBV30 | CAWKPDSPYGYTF | TGTGCCTGGAAACCCGACAGCCCCTATGGCTACACCTTC
TRBD1 | TRBJ1-1 | . | TRBV19 | CASSIDRDTEAFF | TGTGCCAGTAGTATTGACAGGGACACTGAAGCTTTCTTT
. | TRBJ2-1 | . | TRBV7-9 | CASSLGTENNEQFF | TGTGCCAGCAGCTTAGGGACAGAGAACAATGAGCAGTTCTTC
. | TRBJ1-5 | once | TRBV2 | CASSEDGGQPQHF | TGTGCCAGCAGTGAGGACGGGGGTCAGCCCCAGCATTTT
. | TRBJ1-5 | . | TRBV6-6 | CASRIQEYQPQHF | TGTGCCAGCAGAATACAGGAATACCAGCCCCAGCATTTT
TRBD2 | TRBJ2-5 | once | TRBV19 | CASSIKRGGETQYF | TGTGCCAGTAGTATAAAGCGGGGTGGGGAGACCCAGTACTTC
. | TRBJ1-2 | . | TRBV7-2 | CASSPAWGQIYGYTF | TGTGCCAGCAGCCCAGCTTGGGGGCAAATCTATGGCTACACCTTC
TRBD1 | TRBJ1-6 | . | TRBV6-6 | CASSLRSTGGYNSPLHF | TGTGCCAGCAGTCTTCGATCGACAGGGGGTTATAATTCACCCCTCCACTTT
. | TRBJ2-6 | . | TRBV5-4 | CASSSQGSGANVLTF | TGTGCCAGCAGCTCACAGGGCTCTGGGGCCAACGTCCTGACTTTC
. | TRBJ1-1 | few | TRBV30 | CAWSGIGAPNTEAFF | TGTGCCTGGAGCGGCATTGGGGCCCCGAACACTGAAGCTTTCTTT
TRBD1 | TRBJ1-5 | . | TRBV27 | CASSLQGAGQPQHF | TGTGCCAGCAGTTTACAGGGGGCTGGCCAGCCCCAGCATTTT
. | TRBJ1-1 | . | TRBV18 | CASSRSTGENTEAFF | TGTGCCAGCTCACGCTCGACAGGTGAGAACACTGAAGCTTTCTTT
. | TRBJ1-3 | . | TRBV13 | CASSSTANSGNTIYF | TGTGCCAGCAGCTCGACAGCGAACTCTGGAAACACCATATATTTT
. | TRBJ1-5 | . | TRBV11-2 | CASSFAGGNQPQHF | TGTGCCAGCAGCTTTGCAGGGGGCAATCAGCCCCAGCATTTT
. | TRBJ1-2 | . | TRBV5-1 | CASSLDRTNYGYTF | TGCGCCAGCAGCTTGGACAGAACTAACTATGGCTACACCTTC
TRBD1 | TRBJ1-5 | . | TRBV19 | CASKGDRGGNQPQHF | TGTGCCAGTAAGGGGGACAGGGGAGGGAATCAGCCCCAGCATTTT
. | TRBJ1-3 | . | TRBV3-1/TRBV3-2 | CASSQVNSRRAGNTIYF | TGTGCCAGCAGCCAAGTTAATTCCCGCAGGGCTGGAAACACCATATATTTT
TRBD1 | TRBJ1-2 | . | TRBV5-4 | CASSMRQGAEGYTF | TGTGCCAGCAGCATGCGACAGGGGGCGGAGGGCTACACCTTC
TRBD1 | TRBJ2-7 | . | TRBV25-1 | CASIPGGGRYEQYF | TGTGCCAGCATCCCAGGGGGCGGTAGGTACGAGCAGTACTTC
. | TRBJ2-7 | once | TRBV12-3/TRBV12-4 | CASSLGGRREQYF | TGTGCCAGCAGTTTAGGGGGCAGGAGAGAGCAGTACTTC
TRBD2 | TRBJ2-5 | once | TRBV30 | CAWGLGRETQYF | TGTGCCTGGGGACTAGGGCGGGAGACCCAGTACTTC
. | TRBJ1-1 | once | TRBV29-1 | CSVEVTGTEAFF | TGCAGCGTTGAAGTTACCGGCACTGAAGCTTTCTTT
TRBD1 | TRBJ1-1 | . | TRBV2 | CASTNRGSTEAFF | TGTGCCAGCACGAACAGGGGAAGCACTGAAGCTTTCTTT
. | TRBJ1-1 | . | TRBV29-1 | CSVEIRQGDTEAFF | TGCAGCGTTGAAATCAGGCAGGGCGACACTGAAGCTTTCTTT
TRBD2 | TRBJ2-5 | . | TRBV2 | CASRPRRGGNQETQYF | TGTGCCAGCAGGCCCAGGCGGGGGGGTAACCAAGAGACCCAGTACTTC
. | TRBJ1-4 | . | TRBV4-1 | CASSQVLWDTEKLFF | TGCGCCAGCAGCCAAGTGCTTTGGGACACTGAAAAACTGTTTTTT
TRBD2 | TRBJ2-2 | . | TRBV7-2 | CASSLEGLAGFNTGELFF | TGTGCCAGCAGCTTAGAGGGACTAGCGGGCTTTAACACCGGGGAGCTGTTTTTT
. | TRBJ1-6 | . | TRBV3-1/TRBV3-2 | CASSQTGHFHF | TGTGCCAGCAGCCAGACGGGACACTTCCACTTT
TRBD1 | TRBJ1-1 | once | TRBV19 | CASAGQDYTEAFF | TGTGCCAGCGCGGGACAGGACTACACTGAAGCTTTCTTT
TRBD2 | TRBJ2-5 | . | TRBV24-1 | CATSPSGLAGGIQETQYF | TGTGCCACCAGTCCATCAGGACTAGCGGGGGGGATACAAGAGACCCAGTACTTC
. | TRBJ1-6 | . | TRBV7-9 | CASSLDAGTLHF | TGTGCCAGCAGCTTAGATGCGGGCACCCTCCACTTT
. | TRBJ2-1 | few | TRBV4-2 | CASSEGGGRNEQFF | TGTGCCAGCAGCGAAGGAGGGGGCCGAAATGAGCAGTTCTTC
. | TRBJ2-7 | . | TRBV5-1 | CASSSGIEVEQYF | TGCGCCAGCAGCAGCGGAATAGAGGTGGAGCAGTACTTC
TRBD1 | TRBJ2-1 | once | TRBV7-2 | CASSLAGQGVYEQFF | TGTGCCAGCAGCTTAGCGGGACAGGGGGTCTACGAGCAGTTCTTC
. | TRBJ2-7 | . | TRBV7-6 | CASSLESSAVSYEQYF | TGTGCCAGCAGCTTAGAAAGTAGCGCGGTCTCCTACGAGCAGTACTTC
. | TRBJ1-2 | . | TRBV5-1 | CASSLTQDYGYTF | TGCGCCAGCAGCTTAACACAGGACTATGGCTACACCTTC
TRBD2 | TRBJ2-1 | . | TRBV5-1 | CASSLDWSGGNNEQFF | TGCGCCAGCAGCTTGGATTGGTCGGGGGGGAACAATGAGCAGTTCTTC
. | TRBJ2-7 | . | TRBV7-9 | CASSKYFSGDKVHEQYF | TGTGCCAGCAGCAAGTACTTCTCTGGGGACAAGGTCCACGAGCAGTACTTC
TRBD1 | TRBJ1-2 | . | TRBV27 | CASSRGQGAHYGYTF | TGTGCCAGCAGTCGGGGACAGGGTGCCCACTATGGCTACACCTTC
TRBD1 | TRBJ2-1 | . | TRBV27 | CASSLIRQGSSYNEQFF | TGTGCCAGCAGTTTGATACGACAGGGAAGCTCCTACAATGAGCAGTTCTTC
. | TRBJ1-1 | . | TRBV27 | CASRRGAGTEAFF | TGTGCCAGCCGCAGGGGCGCGGGCACTGAAGCTTTCTTT
TRBD1 | TRBJ1-1 | . | TRBV30 | CAWSVPGTVDEAFF | TGTGCCTGGAGTGTACCCGGGACAGTGGATGAAGCTTTCTTT
TRBD1 | TRBJ1-5 | . | TRBV10-3 | CATGQGDQPQHF | TGTGCCACCGGACAGGGGGATCAGCCCCAGCATTTT
. | TRBJ1-5 | . | TRBV12-3/TRBV12-4 | CASSRDSQPQHF | TGTGCCAGCAGTCGGGATTCTCAGCCCCAGCATTTT
. | TRBJ2-1 | . | TRBV7-9 | CASSLAGGRSNEQFF | TGTGCCAGCAGCTTAGCGGGGGGGCGTTCTAATGAGCAGTTCTTC
TRBD2 | TRBJ2-7 | . | TRBV4-1 | CASSQEGPELAVQQYF | TGCGCCAGCAGCCAAGAAGGCCCGGAACTAGCGGTCCAGCAGTACTTC
. | TRBJ1-5 | . | TRBV27 | CASSLNSDSNQPQHF | TGTGCCAGCAGTTTAAATAGCGACAGCAATCAGCCCCAGCATTTT
. | TRBJ1-6 | . | TRBV13 | CASSFRVGGSPLHF | TGTGCCAGCAGCTTCCGGGTGGGGGGTTCACCCCTCCACTTT
. | TRBJ1-2 | . | TRBV19 | CASSTPRGDYGYTF | TGTGCCAGTAGCACCCCCAGGGGCGACTATGGCTACACCTTC
TRBD1 | TRBJ2-5 | . | TRBV5-1 | CASSPGQVLETQYF | TGCGCCAGCAGCCCGGGACAGGTACTAGAGACCCAGTACTTC
. | TRBJ1-4 | . | TRBV7-9 | CASSAGTPDEKLFF | TGTGCCAGCAGCGCCGGGACACCTGATGAAAAACTGTTTTTT
TRBD1 | TRBJ1-2 | once | TRBV7-9 | CASAGAGQANYGYTF | TGTGCCAGCGCTGGGGCGGGACAGGCTAACTATGGCTACACCTTC
TRBD1 | TRBJ1-4 | . | TRBV27 | CASSTGGGLEKLFF | TGTGCCAGCAGTACAGGGGGCGGTCTTGAAAAACTGTTTTTT
. | TRBJ1-5 | once | TRBV19 | CASTYGGEVSQPQHF | TGTGCCAGTACTTACGGAGGGGAGGTTAGTCAGCCCCAGCATTTT
. | TRBJ1-4 | . | TRBV18 | CASSPVAEAYEKLFF | TGTGCCAGCTCACCCGTCGCGGAGGCTTATGAAAAACTGTTTTTT
. | TRBJ1-2 | . | TRBV5-6 | CASLRQGGAGYTF | TGTGCCAGCTTAAGACAAGGAGGTGCTGGCTACACCTTC
TRBD1 | TRBJ1-5 | few | TRBV5-1 | CASSVGTGNQPQHF | TGCGCCAGCAGCGTGGGGACAGGTAATCAGCCCCAGCATTTT
TRBD2 | TRBJ2-7 | . | TRBV11-2 | CASRGGGRSYEQYF | TGTGCCAGCAGAGGCGGGGGTCGGTCCTACGAGCAGTACTTC
. | TRBJ1-6 | . | TRBV9 | CASSPQAALRNSPLHF | TGTGCCAGCAGCCCCCAAGCGGCCCTGCGGAATTCACCCCTCCACTTT